These 12 T cell receptor beta chains originate from one sample sequenced in a study of T cell changes during pregnancy in multiple sclerosis (dated by TCRdb to the late 2010s). Library preparation was by the immunoSEQ multiplex PCR assay. Not all clones reach the TCRdb copy of this immuneACCESS table, which keeps in-frame sequences only. Checked studies attribute under half of the gap to unresolved V genes and leave the rest unexplained. The sample table contains approximately 60,000 clones; only one count was recorded for around 90% of them. Around 0.85% of the sample comes from the top ten. This specimen consisted of peripheral blood, obtained before pregnancy. These receptors were taken from a female donor with multiple sclerosis, enrolled in a pregnancy study.

The J gene is TRBJ1-1, the V gene TRBV6-5, with TRBD1 identical over 7 bases. CDR1 is MNHEY and CDR2 is SVGAGI in the germline V gene. The CDR3 is 13 amino acids. The V and J ends lost 6 bases and 1 base, in that order; junction bases with no gene match: 2. The CDR3 reads CASRGQRNTEAFF. The CDR3 DNA is TGTGCCAGCAGGGGACAGAGGAACACTGAAGCTTTCTTT.

V and J are TRBV5-4 and TRBJ2-5; 7 nucleotides align to TRBD2. Trimming cost V 0 bases and J 4 bases; bases outside gene matches: 6. The germline V gene encodes CDR1 SGHNT and CDR2 YYREEE (reference sequence). The CDR3 contains 15 residues. The CDR3 protein is CASSLGGTGGETQYF. The CDR3 bases are TGTGCCAGCAGCTTGGGGGGTACGGGGGGAGAGACCCAGTACTTC.

This chain links TRBV20-1 with TRBJ1-2; maybe TRBD1 (6 bases). V lost 6 bases and J lost 8, with 13 bases in between. There are 11 residues in the CDR3. From germline, CDR1 is DFQATT and CDR2 SNEGSKA (reference sequence). In DNA, the CDR3 is TGCAGTGCCCAACAGGGTTACGGCTACACCTTC. Translation: CSAQQGYGYTF.

This clone was found once. The chain employs TRBV7-8 and TRBJ2-5, with 10 bases aligning to TRBD2. The trim removed 0 bases at V and 2 bases at J, leaving 9 bases unmatched. Germline V lookup: CDR1 SGHVS, CDR2 FQNEAQ. This CDR3 has 18 amino acids. CDR3 sequence reads: CASSLAASGGPGQETQYF. The CDR3 DNA reads as TGTGCCAGCAGCTTAGCCGCTAGCGGGGGCCCTGGACAAGAGACCCAGTACTTC.

This rearrangement joins TRBV27 to TRBJ1-2; 11 bases align to TRBD1. The length of the CDR3 is 15 residues. V gave up 6 bases and J gave up 2 bases; unmatched junction bases: 5. Germline V gene sequence: CDR1 MNHEY, CDR2 SMNVEV (reference sequence). The CDR3 loop reads CASRLGQGANYGYTF. CDR3 DNA: TGTGCCAGCAGACTAGGACAGGGGGCGAACTATGGCTACACCTTC.

This rearrangement joins TRBV20-1 to TRBJ2-7, with 8 bases lining up with TRBD2. V dropped 3 bases and J dropped 6; count of bases not matched to a gene: 1. The CDR3 has 11 residues. Germline loops: CDR1 DFQATT, CDR2 SNEGSKA (reference sequence). CDR3 loop: CSASGGGEQYF. CDR3 nucleotides: TGCAGTGCTAGCGGGGGGGGCGAGCAGTACTTC.

This chain joins TRBV30 and TRBJ2-3; D is possibly TRBD1 (5 bases). Germline V gene data show CDR1 as GTSNPN and CDR2 as SVGIG (reference sequence). The length of the CDR3 is 14 residues. The V end lost 3 bases, the J end lost 3 bases, and 13 bases lay between the germline ends. The CDR3 DNA follows: TGTGCCTGGAGCTTGGCAGGGATTACAGATACGCAGTATTTT. Amino acids: CAWSLAGITDTQYF.

The chain couples TRBV4-1 to TRBJ2-5; TRBD1 agrees at 7 bases. V shed 1 base, J shed 1 base, and the junction held 9 bases outside the gene matches. CDR1 is MGHRA and CDR2 is YSYEKL in the germline V gene. The CDR3 length is 17 residues. CDR3 nucleotide sequence: TGCGCCAGCAGCCAAGCTACTAACCGGGACAGCCAAGAGACCCAGTACTTC. Protein sequence: CASSQATNRDSQETQYF.

The chain uses TRBV4-2 and TRBJ1-4, with 7 bases fitting TRBD1. V gave up 4 bases and J gave up 0 bases; unmatched junction bases: 8. This CDR3 is built from 17 residues. CDR1 and CDR2 (germline): LGHNA, YNFKEQ. The CDR3 coding sequence is TGTGCCAGCAGCCGCGGACAGGTGGAGCCAACTAATGAAAAACTGTTTTTT. Amino acid sequence: CASSRGQVEPTNEKLFF.

This chain connects TRBV7-2 to TRBJ1-5, with unresolved D. Trimming removed 4 bases at V and 0 bases at J, with 7 bases between. In germline, CDR1 is SGHTA, CDR2 FQGNSA. This CDR3 contains 14 residues. Written as DNA, the CDR3 is TGTGCCAGCAGCTCCCTTTATAGCAATCAGCCCCAGCATTTT. Its translation: CASSSLYSNQPQHF.

This rearrangement joins TRBV5-8 to TRBJ2-5; maybe TRBD2 (6 bases). The CDR3 has 15 amino acids. The ends were cut back, 3 bases at V and 3 bases at J, with 15 bases in the middle. Germline V gene lookup returns CDR1 SGHTS and CDR2 YDEGEE. The CDR3 nucleotides are TGTGCCAGCAGCTCCTACCTCTGGGGGGAAGAGACCCAGTACTTC. It encodes CASSSYLWGEETQYF. Complete variable domain (other parts from reference TRBV5-8 and TRBJ2-5): EAGVTQSPTHLIKTRGQQATLRCSPISGHTSVYWYQQALGLGLQFLLWYDEGEERNRGNFPPRFSGRQFPNYSSELNVNALELEDSALYLCASSSYLWGEETQYFGPGTRLLVL.

This chain joins TRBV18 and TRBJ2-3, with 7 bases identical to TRBD1. The V gene end was trimmed by 3 bases and the J gene end by 0 bases; junction bases not matched to a gene: 6. Germline-derived CDR1 and CDR2 are KGHSH and LQKENI. This CDR3 contains 16 residues. DNA of the CDR3: TGTGCCAGCTCACCTCGACAGGGTATAAGCACAGATACGCAGTATTTT. This translates into CASSPRQGISTDTQYF. The variable domain in full, with the rest retrieved from reference TRBV18 and TRBJ2-3, is NAGVMQNPRHLVRRRGQEARLRCSPMKGHSHVYWYRQLPEEGLKFMVYLQKENIIDESGMPKERFSAEFPKEGPSILRIQQVVRGDSAAYFCASSPRQGISTDTQYFGPGTRLTVL.